Each of the 23 T cell receptor beta chains below was sequenced from the same sample in a study of T cell responses to AZD1222 COVID-19 vaccine. TCRdb keeps only in-frame clones here, not all; method: immunoSEQ multiplex PCR. The table shows approximately 130,000 clones, with roughly nine tenths occurring only once. Material: peripheral blood, obtained on day 0 of AZD1222 vaccination. All receptors derive from an adult in good health.

The chain carries TRBV27 and TRBJ2-2; D is undetermined. Trimming cost V 2 bases and J 1 base, with 5 bases left between them. This CDR3 contains 14 residues. Germline V gene data show CDR1 as MNHEY and CDR2 as SMNVEV (reference sequence). CDR3 residues: CASSLAENTGELFF. In nucleotides, the CDR3 is TGTGCCAGCAGTTTAGCAGAGAACACCGGGGAGCTGTTTTTT.

V gene TRBV5-5 combines with J gene TRBJ1-3, with unresolved D. The germline V gene has CDR1 SGHKS and CDR2 YYEKEE (reference sequence). This CDR3 region has 14 residues. V was pared by 0 bases and J by 2 bases, with 6 bases between. As DNA, the CDR3 is TGTGCCAGCAGCTTGGGGTCAACTGGAAACACCATATATTTT. Residues: CASSLGSTGNTIYF.

The rearrangement links TRBV5-1 to TRBJ2-2, with a weak D call TRBD2 (6 bases). Germline CDR1 and CDR2: SGHRS and YFSETQ. V was cut by 4 bases and J by 6 bases, with 16 bases left in between. The CDR3 is 15 amino acids. The CDR3, as DNA: TGCGCCAGCAGCACGGGACTGGCGAAACCCGGGGAGCTGTTTTTT. It encodes CASSTGLAKPGELFF. The whole variable domain, remainder taken from reference TRBV5-1 and TRBJ2-2, is KAGVTQTPRYLIKTRGQQVTLSCSPISGHRSVSWYQQTPGQGLQFLFEYFSETQRNKGNFPGRFSGRQFSNSRSEMNVSTLELGDSALYLCASSTGLAKPGELFFGEGSRLTVL.

The chain has TRBV2 and TRBJ2-3, with 8 bases fitting TRBD1. Unmatched junction bases numbered 7, after V lost 4 bases and J lost 4 bases. The CDR3 sequence is 15 residues long. Germline V gene sequence: CDR1 SNHLY, CDR2 FYNNEI. The CDR3 coding sequence is TGTGCCAGCAGTGGACAGGGGAGCACAGCAGATACGCAGTATTTT. Protein: CASSGQGSTADTQYF.

The chain couples TRBV9 to TRBJ1-5; D is uncertain. The germline V gene has CDR1 SGDLS and CDR2 YYNGEE. This CDR3 has 17 residues. Trimming left V 4 bases short and J 0 bases short, with 17 bases between. The DNA of the CDR3 is TGTGCCAGCAGCCCAATCGGACGGATATATAGCAATCAGCCCCAGCATTTT. It specifies CASSPIGRIYSNQPQHF.

The genes are TRBV2 and TRBJ2-1; TRBD2 matches 13 bases. CDR1 SNHLY and CDR2 FYNNEI come from the germline V gene. V shed 6 bases, J shed 7 bases, and the junction held 6 bases outside the gene matches. This CDR3 spans 15 amino acids. The CDR3 nucleotides are TGTGCCAGCAGCCCTAGGACTAGCGGGAGTAATGAGCAGTTCTTC. This gives the protein CASSPRTSGSNEQFF.

V and J are TRBV7-2 and TRBJ2-3, with TRBD2 identical over 7 bases. The CDR3 runs to 16 residues. V lost 5 bases to trimming and J lost 2 bases; unmatched junction nucleotides: 10. Germline CDR1 is SGHTA and CDR2 is FQGNSA. The DNA of the CDR3 is TGTGCCAGCAGCCCGGTTGGGGGGGGATCCACAGATACGCAGTATTTT. It codes for CASSPVGGGSTDTQYF.

The rearrangement links TRBV19 to TRBJ2-1, with 9 nucleotides matching TRBD1. V shed 4 bases and J 8 bases; nucleotides not matched to a gene: 9. This CDR3 region has 15 residues. Per the germline V gene, CDR1 is LNHDA and CDR2 is SQIVND (reference sequence). The chain's CDR3 is CASSKRRTGVDEQFF. In DNA form, the CDR3 reads TGTGCCAGTAGTAAGCGGCGGACAGGGGTCGATGAGCAGTTCTTC. The whole variable domain, remainder taken from reference TRBV19 and TRBJ2-1, is DGGITQSPKYLFRKEGQNVTLSCEQNLNHDAMYWYRQDPGQGLRLIYYSQIVNDFQKGDIAEGYSVSREKKESFPLTVTSAQKNPTAFYLCASSKRRTGVDEQFFGPGTRLTVL.

The chain joins TRBV6-2 or TRBV6-3 to TRBJ1-2; unclear D gene. Germline values: CDR1 MNHEY, CDR2 SVGEGT. V dropped 2 bases and J dropped 2 bases, with 6 bases sitting between them. The CDR3 consists of 13 residues. The CDR3 loop reads CASSYTANYGYTF. In nucleotides, the CDR3 is TGTGCCAGCAGTTACACGGCGAACTATGGCTACACCTTC.

The chain has TRBV19 and TRBJ2-1; D may be TRBD2 (6 bases). Trimming removed 4 bases at V and 2 bases at J, with 9 bases between. CDR3 length: 14 residues. CDR1 LNHDA and CDR2 SQIVND come from the germline V gene (reference sequence). Written as DNA, the CDR3 is TGTGCCAGTAGTAAGAGCGGGCCCTACAATGAGCAGTTCTTC. It is translated as CASSKSGPYNEQFF. The whole variable domain, filled in from reference TRBV19 and TRBJ2-1, reads DGGITQSPKYLFRKEGQNVTLSCEQNLNHDAMYWYRQDPGQGLRLIYYSQIVNDFQKGDIAEGYSVSREKKESFPLTVTSAQKNPTAFYLCASSKSGPYNEQFFGPGTRLTVL.

This rearrangement joins TRBV3-1 (or the pseudogene TRBV3-2) to TRBJ1-5; D perhaps matches TRBD1 (6 bases). The V gene lost 1 base and the J gene lost 2 bases, with 21 bases spanning the gap. Germline V lookup: CDR1 LGHDT, CDR2 YNNKEL (reference sequence). This CDR3 has 19 amino acids. DNA for the CDR3: TGTGCCAGCAGCCAAGGAAGACCGGGGGGCCAGGGAGGCAATCAGCCCCAGCATTTT. This codes for CASSQGRPGGQGGNQPQHF.

The genes are TRBV18 and TRBJ1-1; tentative D call: TRBD1 (5 bases). Trimming stripped 2 bases from V and 1 base from J, with 5 bases between. Germline CDR1 and CDR2: KGHSH and LQKENI. This CDR3 region has 13 residues. DNA for the CDR3: TGTGCCAGCTCACCAAGGGGGAACACTGAAGCTTTCTTT. Translating it yields CASSPRGNTEAFF.

J is TRBJ1-4 and V is TRBV4-3, with TRBD1 matching 8 bases. Germline lookup yields CDR1 LGHNA and CDR2 YSLEER. This CDR3 region has 17 residues. J gave up 0 bases and V 4 bases, and 7 bases lay outside the gene matches. The CDR3 loop reads CASSLTGQGATNEKLFF. CDR3 coding DNA: TGCGCCAGCAGCCTCACAGGACAGGGCGCAACTAATGAAAAACTGTTTTTT.

In DNA, the CDR3 is TGCGCCAGCAGCTTGTCGGGCGGAGACTTGTCTGATGAGCAGTTCTTC. This translates into CASSLSGGDLSDEQFF. The V gene is TRBV5-1, the J gene TRBJ2-1; no definite D call. Germline CDR1 is SGHRS and CDR2 is YFSETQ. The CDR3 spans 16 residues. Trimming took 1 base from V and 8 from J, leaving 19 bases between them.

This sequence joins TRBV5-1 and TRBJ2-1; D call uncertain. Germline V gene lookup returns CDR1 SGHRS and CDR2 YFSETQ. The V end lost 3 bases, the J end lost 0 bases, and 13 bases lay between the germline ends. The CDR3 covers 16 residues. The CDR3 reads CASSSIRRSSYNEQFF. The CDR3 DNA reads TGCGCCAGCAGCTCTATAAGGCGGAGCTCCTACAATGAGCAGTTCTTC.

As to this clone: At one of its ends the junction is not consistent with the germline gene, which may arise from a read error. V and J are TRBV3-1 (or the pseudogene TRBV3-2) and TRBJ1-1; D uncertain. The CDR3 consists of 14 residues. CDR1 is LGHDT and CDR2 is YNNKEL in the germline V gene (reference sequence). The chain's CDR3 is CASSHDDGNNEAFF. DNA of the CDR3: TGTGCCAGCAGCCATGACGATGGTAACAATGAAGCTTTCTTT.

The chain links TRBV5-1 to TRBJ2-1, with D unclear. The CDR3 extends over 13 amino acids. Per germline, CDR1 SGHRS and CDR2 YFSETQ. Trimming removed 0 bases from V and 9 bases from J, with 10 bases in between. As DNA, the CDR3 is TGCGCCAGCAGCTTGGTTCCAACCCTTGAGCAGTTCTTC. Protein sequence: CASSLVPTLEQFF. Full variable domain (rest looked up from reference TRBV5-1 and TRBJ2-1): KAGVTQTPRYLIKTRGQQVTLSCSPISGHRSVSWYQQTPGQGLQFLFEYFSETQRNKGNFPGRFSGRQFSNSRSEMNVSTLELGDSALYLCASSLVPTLEQFFGPGTRLTVL.

V usage is TRBV6-5 and J usage is TRBJ1-1; possibly TRBD1 for D (6 bases). CDR1 and CDR2 (germline): MNHEY, SVGAGI. This CDR3 spans 15 amino acids. Deletions cut 2 bases from V and 9 bases from J, with 19 bases between. DNA of the CDR3: TGTGCCAGCAGTTACCGGAGTCCATCCCAGGGGCAAGCTTTCTTT. This gives the protein CASSYRSPSQGQAFF.

The chain carries TRBV6-5 and TRBJ2-7; weak D call: TRBD2 (5 bases). The V end lost 0 bases, the J end lost 3 bases, and 15 bases lay between the germline ends. Per germline, CDR1 MNHEY and CDR2 SVGAGI. The CDR3 has 16 residues. The CDR3 DNA reads TGTGCCAGCAGTTACTCGATGTTCGGGGATCTCTACGAGCAGTACTTC. Its translation: CASSYSMFGDLYEQYF.

This chain joins TRBV5-1 and TRBJ2-5; 15 bases match TRBD2. The germline V gene has CDR1 SGHRS and CDR2 YFSETQ. The CDR3 spans 16 residues. V gave up 3 bases and J gave up 2 bases; unmatched junction bases: 2. As DNA, the CDR3 is TGCGCCAGCAGCTCGGGGACTAGCGGGAGGCAAGAGACCCAGTACTTC. It translates to CASSSGTSGRQETQYF. The full variable domain, with the rest looked up from reference TRBV5-1 and TRBJ2-5, is KAGVTQTPRYLIKTRGQQVTLSCSPISGHRSVSWYQQTPGQGLQFLFEYFSETQRNKGNFPGRFSGRQFSNSRSEMNVSTLELGDSALYLCASSSGTSGRQETQYFGPGTRLLVL.

This clone showed up just once. The chain links TRBV7-2 to TRBJ2-7, with 10 bases fitting TRBD2. The CDR3 is made up of 17 amino acids. Trimming cost V 1 base and J 4 bases; bases outside gene matches: 10. Germline-derived CDR1 and CDR2 are SGHTA and FQGNSA. CDR3 loop: CASSLEWGASGSYEQYF. The CDR3 DNA follows: TGTGCCAGCAGCTTAGAGTGGGGGGCTAGCGGGAGTTACGAGCAGTACTTC.

This sequence joins TRBV2 and TRBJ2-7, with D perhaps TRBD1 or TRBD2 (6 bases each). The CDR3 has 14 residues. Germline values: CDR1 SNHLY, CDR2 FYNNEI. V was clipped by 6 bases and J by 0 bases, with 12 bases between them. Here the CDR3 reads CASRPRGHSYEQYF. CDR3 DNA sequence: TGTGCCAGCAGGCCCCGGGGGCACTCCTACGAGCAGTACTTC.

The V gene is TRBV7-9, the J gene TRBJ2-7; 9 bases match TRBD1. V shed 3 bases and J 5 bases; nucleotides not matched to a gene: 8. CDR1 and CDR2 (germline): SEHNR, FQNEAQ (reference sequence). CDR3 size: 15 residues. The CDR3 DNA sequence: TGTGCCAGCAGCTTCCCCGGGACAGGGATCAACGAGCAGTACTTC. Its protein is CASSFPGTGINEQYF.